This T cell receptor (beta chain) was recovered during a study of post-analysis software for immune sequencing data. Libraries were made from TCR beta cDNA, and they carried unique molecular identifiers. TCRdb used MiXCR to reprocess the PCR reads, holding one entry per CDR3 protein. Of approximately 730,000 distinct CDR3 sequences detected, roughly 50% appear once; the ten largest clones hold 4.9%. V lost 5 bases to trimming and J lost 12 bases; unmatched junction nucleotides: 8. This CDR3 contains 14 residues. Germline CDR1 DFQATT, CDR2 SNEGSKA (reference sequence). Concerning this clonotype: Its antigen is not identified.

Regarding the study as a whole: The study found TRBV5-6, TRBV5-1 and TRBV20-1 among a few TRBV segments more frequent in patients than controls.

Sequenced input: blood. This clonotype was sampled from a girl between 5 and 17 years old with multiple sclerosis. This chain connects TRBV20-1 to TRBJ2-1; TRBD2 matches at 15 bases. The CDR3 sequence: CSAGGLAGGLGQFF. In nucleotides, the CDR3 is TGCAGTGCTGGAGGACTAGCGGGAGGGCTAGGGCAGTTCTTC.